This entry concerns a single T cell receptor beta chain. No antigen is known for it. This specimen belongs to a study of T cell responses to AZD1222 COVID-19 vaccine. Points from the study as a whole: The donor cohort was predominantly white British with a female majority, and clonal diversity may have been underestimated.

The table came from immunoSEQ multiplex PCR; TCRdb's copy has only in-frame clones and leaves some out. This table has roughly 120,000 clones, 80% to 95% appearing once. The specimen comprised peripheral blood, sampled on day 0 of AZD1222 vaccination. The sequence was collected from an adult in good health.

The CDR3 bases are TGTGCCAGCAGGGGGATTCTAGCGGGAGGGCCAGATACGCAGTATTTT. Translating gives CASRGILAGGPDTQYF. The chain links TRBV2 to TRBJ2-3, with 12 bases that match TRBD2. Germline V gene sequence: CDR1 SNHLY, CDR2 FYNNEI. The V segment lost 6 bases and the J segment 4 bases; nucleotides outside the gene matches: 8. The CDR3 totals 16 residues.